The clone carrying this TCR beta chain was picked up many times. No antigen is known for it. Making TCR cDNA involved 5'RACE template switching, which added UMIs and a universal primer site. TCRdb fed the 5' RACE reads into MiXCR, producing one record per CDR3 protein. The sample lists around 320,000 distinct CDR3 sequences, approximately 8% occurring once. The data originate from a study of T cells after yellow fever vaccination. General study findings and limits: A small proportion of clonotypes was detected in both the CD4 and CD8 compartments.

Trimming left V 4 bases short and J 3 bases short, with 10 bases between. Germline CDR1 reads SGHRS; CDR2 reads YFSETQ. This CDR3 contains 13 residues. Sequencing used CD4+ T cells sorted from PBMCs, obtained 5 days after the yellow fever booster vaccination. The chain employs TRBV5-1 and TRBJ1-1; D is uncertain. The receptor was isolated from a man between 18 and 29 years old who received the YFV17D yellow fever vaccine. CDR3 in DNA: TGCGCCAGCAGCCCGAATGGGGACACTGAAGCTTTCTTT. Translating it yields CASSPNGDTEAFF.